This T cell receptor (beta chain) was identified during a study of blood T cell repertoires in COVID-19. Study summary: Specimens from acute and convalescent COVID-19 originated in the United States, Italy and Spain.

Trimming took off 6 bases at V and 4 bases at J, with 19 bases between the two ends. Germline V gene data show CDR1 as SGHRS and CDR2 as YFSETQ. The CDR3 sequence is 15 residues long. Assay used: immunoSEQ multiplex PCR; TCRdb lists only in-frame clones, some missing. The top ten clones hold roughly 15% of a sample with over 200,000 clones, around 91% of them seen once. This clonotype was sampled from a man under 40 who had been exposed to COVID-19. This chain links TRBV5-1 with TRBJ2-5; a weak D match, TRBD1 (7 bases). Material: PBMCs or T cells enriched from blood (not recorded which). In DNA form, the CDR3 reads TGCGCCAGCACCCCGGCAGGGGGTAGCGGAGAGACCCAGTACTTC. Translating gives CASTPAGGSGETQYF.